The next 19 T cell receptor beta chains were all read from a single sample in a study of cytomegalovirus exposure and HLA in healthy donors. PCR used 60 Vbeta primers and 13 Jbeta primers. TCRdb keeps only in-frame clones here, not all; method: immunoSEQ multiplex PCR. The sample holds about 52,000 clones, 65% to 85% seen once. Sequences were obtained from PBMCs. The receptors were sampled from a man aged 18 to 29 in good health and CMV-seronegative.

The chain is built from TRBV11-2 and TRBJ2-1, with a tentative D call TRBD2 (5 bases). The V gene's germline CDR1 is SGHAT and CDR2 FQNNGV. This CDR3 spans 15 amino acids. Trimming left V 3 bases short and J 0 bases short, with 9 bases between. The CDR3 DNA follows: TGTGCCAGCAGCTTTACTAGAACCTCCTACAATGAGCAGTTCTTC. This translates into CASSFTRTSYNEQFF.

The rearrangement links TRBV7-8 to TRBJ1-1, with 7 bases identical to TRBD1. V lost 5 bases, J lost 7 bases, and 13 bases stayed unmatched. The germline V gene has CDR1 SGHVS and CDR2 FQNEAQ. The CDR3 totals 15 residues. The DNA for the CDR3 is TGTGCCAGCAGCCCTAGGACAGGAAAGGGCGGTGAAGCTTTCTTT. Protein: CASSPRTGKGGEAFF.

The chain recombines TRBV6-5 with TRBJ1-5; 9 nucleotides match TRBD1. Trimming took 5 bases from V and 6 from J; bases not matched to a gene: 2. The CDR3 length is 13 residues. Germline V gene data show CDR1 as MNHEY and CDR2 as SVGAGI. CDR3 nucleotides: TGTGCCAGCAGTCGACAGGGGGGTCAGCCCCAGCATTTT. Its protein product is CASSRQGGQPQHF.

The rearrangement links TRBV28 to TRBJ2-4, with no clear D. Trimming stripped 6 bases from V and 1 base from J, with 7 bases between. The CDR3 runs 13 residues. The V gene's germline CDR1 is MDHEN and CDR2 SYDVKM. CDR3 sequence reads: CASSFGAKNIQYF. The CDR3 DNA reads as TGTGCCAGCAGCTTCGGGGCCAAAAACATTCAGTACTTC.

The rearrangement links TRBV16 to TRBJ1-2, with a weak D call TRBD1 (6 bases). The germline V gene encodes CDR1 KGHSY and CDR2 FQNENV. V was cut by 4 bases and J by 5 bases, with 17 bases left in between. This CDR3 has 15 residues. The CDR3 here is CASSLKQGLIYGYTF. The CDR3 DNA is TGTGCCAGCAGCCTAAAACAGGGTTTGATATATGGCTACACCTTC.

This clone showed up just a few times. The chain employs TRBV7-9 and TRBJ2-7, with a weak D call TRBD2 (5 bases). From germline, CDR1 is SEHNR and CDR2 FQNEAQ (reference sequence). The CDR3 runs 14 residues. Trimming took off 8 bases at V and 3 bases at J, with 17 bases between the two ends. CDR3 loop: CASSADLRYYEQYF. Written as DNA, the CDR3 is TGTGCCAGCTCAGCGGACTTGAGGTACTACGAGCAGTACTTC.

The V and J genes are TRBV7-2 and TRBJ2-7; D gene ambiguous. The CDR3 consists of 12 residues. CDR1 is SGHTA, CDR2 FQGNSA, per germline. Trimming stripped 2 bases from V and 2 bases from J, with 4 bases between. CDR3 DNA: TGTGCCAGCAGCTTACAGGCCTACGAGCAGTACTTC. Encoded protein: CASSLQAYEQYF.

The chain carries TRBV6-5 and TRBJ2-7, with D possibly matching TRBD1 (6 bases). Germline values: CDR1 MNHEY, CDR2 SVGAGI. The CDR3 contains 12 residues. V lost 6 bases and J 7 bases, leaving 13 bases between the germline ends. The CDR3 DNA reads TGTGCCAGCAGCCCATTTCAGGGGGAGCAGTACTTC. It is translated as CASSPFQGEQYF.

V and J are TRBV4-3 and TRBJ1-2, with D maybe TRBD1 (5 bases). This CDR3 has 15 amino acids. Germline lookup yields CDR1 LGHNA and CDR2 YSLEER. Trimming shortened V by 1 base and J by 1 base, and 10 bases separated the two germline ends. CDR3 region: CASSQASGINYGYTF. DNA of the CDR3: TGCGCCAGCAGCCAAGCGTCAGGGATTAACTATGGCTACACCTTC.

V usage is TRBV4-2 and J usage is TRBJ2-7; D call uncertain. The CDR3 runs to 16 residues. The ends were cut back, 4 bases at V and 2 bases at J, with 18 bases in the middle. Germline V gives CDR1 LGHNA, CDR2 YNFKEQ. The CDR3 bases are TGTGCCAGCAGCCCCCGAGGTAATGGTGAGGCCTACGAGCAGTACTTC. It yields the protein CASSPRGNGEAYEQYF.

This chain connects TRBV20-1 to TRBJ2-4; D ambiguous. The germline gives CDR1 DFQATT, CDR2 SNEGSKA (reference sequence). Trimming removed 4 bases at V and 6 bases at J, with 4 bases between. The CDR3 is 10 residues long. CDR3: CSATRNIQYF. CDR3 bases: TGCAGTGCTACCAGAAACATTCAGTACTTC.

The chain joins TRBV27 to TRBJ2-7, with D tentatively TRBD2 (6 bases). The CDR3 has 13 residues. The germline V gene has CDR1 MNHEY and CDR2 SMNVEV (reference sequence). V lost 7 bases, J lost 0 bases, and 10 bases lay in between. The CDR3 DNA is TGTGCCAGCAAGGGCGGGAACTCCTACGAGCAGTACTTC. Protein: CASKGGNSYEQYF.

The chain is built from TRBV11-2 and TRBJ2-7; 10 bases align to TRBD2. CDR3 length: 17 residues. CDR1 SGHAT and CDR2 FQNNGV come from the germline V gene. V lost 2 bases and J lost 0; bases outside the gene matches: 7. The CDR3 is CASSLSTSGASSYEQYF. The DNA for the CDR3 is TGTGCCAGCAGCTTAAGCACTAGCGGGGCTAGCTCCTACGAGCAGTACTTC.

This clone turned up a few times. The gene calls are TRBV9 and TRBJ1-1, with D possibly TRBD1 on 5 matching bases. Looked up from germline, CDR1 is SGDLS and CDR2 is YYNGEE. CDR3 length: 12 residues. The V end lost 2 bases, the J end lost 7 bases, and 9 bases lay between the germline ends. CDR3 sequence reads: CASSVQGGEAFF. The DNA for the CDR3 is TGTGCCAGCAGCGTCCAGGGAGGTGAAGCTTTCTTT.

This chain links TRBV19 with TRBJ1-2; D is unresolved. V gave up 9 bases and J gave up 7 bases, with 15 bases separating them. CDR1 is LNHDA, CDR2 SQIVND, per germline (reference sequence). The CDR3 has 12 residues. CDR3 loop: CASLTLDFGYTF. The DNA for the CDR3 is TGTGCCAGCCTGACACTGGATTTTGGCTACACCTTC. The full variable domain, in which reference TRBV19 and TRBJ1-2 provide the parts outside the CDR3, is DGGITQSPKYLFRKEGQNVTLSCEQNLNHDAMYWYRQDPGQGLRLIYYSQIVNDFQKGDIAEGYSVSREKKESFPLTVTSAQKNPTAFYLCASLTLDFGYTFGSGTRLTVV.

The CDR3, as DNA: TGCGCCAGCAGCTTTTCAGGGGGACAAGAGACCCAGTACTTC. Its protein is CASSFSGGQETQYF. The chain recombines TRBV5-1 with TRBJ2-5, with TRBD1 identical over 7 bases. Trimming took 2 bases from V and 2 from J; bases not matched to a gene: 3. In germline, CDR1 is SGHRS, CDR2 YFSETQ. The CDR3 has 14 residues.

This clone was picked up one time. The V gene is TRBV7-2, the J gene TRBJ2-7; TRBD2 matches at 9 bases. V lost 5 bases and J lost 8; bases outside the gene matches: 10. CDR3 length: 14 residues. Germline CDR1 is SGHTA and CDR2 is FQGNSA. The CDR3 DNA sequence: TGTGCCAGCAGCCCCTCTAGCGGGACCGGTAAGCAGTACTTC. Its translation is CASSPSSGTGKQYF. Variable domain in full (rest from reference TRBV7-2 and TRBJ2-7): GAGVSQSPSNKVTEKGKDVELRCDPISGHTALYWYRQSLGQGLEFLIYFQGNSAPDKSGLPSDRFSAERTGGSVSTLTIQRTQQEDSAVYLCASSPSSGTGKQYFGPGTRLTVT.

J is TRBJ2-7 and V is TRBV7-9; 7 bases are shared with TRBD2. J was trimmed by 0 bases and V by 7 bases; bases with no gene match: 9. Germline V lookup: CDR1 SEHNR, CDR2 FQNEAQ (reference sequence). The CDR3 loop spans 15 amino acids. In DNA form, the CDR3 reads TGTGCCAGCATCCCTCGGACTAGTAACTCCTACGAGCAGTACTTC. Translation gives CASIPRTSNSYEQYF. The whole variable domain, remainder taken from reference TRBV7-9 and TRBJ2-7, is DTGVSQNPRHKITKRGQNVTFRCDPISEHNRLYWYRQTLGQGPEFLTYFQNEAQLEKSRLLSDRFSAERPKGSFSTLEIQRTEQGDSAMYLCASIPRTSNSYEQYFGPGTRLTVT.

As DNA, the CDR3 is TGTGCCAGCAGCACGCAGGGCTCTGGGGCCAACGTCCTGACTTTC. Translating gives CASSTQGSGANVLTF. The chain employs TRBV11-3 and TRBJ2-6; maybe TRBD1 (5 bases). Germline CDR1 and CDR2: SGHNT and YENEEA. Trimming took off 5 bases at V and 0 bases at J, with 8 bases between the two ends. The CDR3 loop spans 15 amino acids.